A selection of T cell receptor beta chains follows, all from one sample in a study of cytomegalovirus exposure and HLA in healthy donors. The protocol was immunoSEQ multiplex PCR, while the TCRdb copy is restricted to in-frame clones and leaves out a portion. The sample has over 150,000 clones; 70% to 85% are singletons. Sequencing was carried out using PBMCs. These TCRs come from a young man in good health and CMV-seropositive. The CDR3 runs from the conserved cysteine through the conserved F or W. A D gene is named only where the DNA matches it firmly. Expanded clones get a size class; other rows say once, few or many, or leave the size out.

v_gene	len	d_gene	j_gene	abundance	CDR3aa	CDR3nt
TRBV7-9	16	-	TRBJ2-3	-	CASSPKGGGSTDTQYF	TGTGCCAGCAGCCCGAAAGGGGGGGGGAGCACAGATACGCAGTATTTT
TRBV28	13	-	TRBJ2-7	-	CASSFGDSYEQYF	TGTGCCAGCAGTTTCGGGGACTCCTACGAGCAGTACTTC
TRBV11-3	15	-	TRBJ2-7	-	CASSLVDPLEGEQYF	TGTGCCAGCAGCTTAGTGGACCCCCTTGAGGGCGAGCAGTACTTC
TRBV29-1	12	-	TRBJ2-3	-	CSVEELADTQYF	TGCAGCGTTGAAGAACTAGCAGATACGCAGTATTTT
TRBV5-6	13	-	TRBJ2-1	-	CASSLALDNEQFF	TGTGCCAGCAGTTTAGCACTAGACAATGAGCAGTTCTTC
TRBV5-1	14	-	TRBJ1-1	few	CASSFMTENTEAFF	TGCGCCAGCAGCTTTATGACAGAAAACACTGAAGCTTTCTTT
TRBV25-1	13	-	TRBJ1-4	once	CASRGLNNEKLFF	TGTGCCAGCAGGGGCCTGAATAATGAAAAACTGTTTTTT
TRBV6-5	13	-	TRBJ2-1	-	CASSSGGHNEQFF	TGTGCCAGCAGTTCGGGGGGCCACAATGAGCAGTTCTTC
TRBV19	15	-	TRBJ1-1	-	CASSPGLWDDTEAFF	TGTGCCAGTAGCCCGGGACTCTGGGACGACACTGAAGCTTTCTTT
TRBV2	16	-	TRBJ2-3	-	CASSDGQFPSTDTQYF	TGTGCCAGCAGTGATGGGCAGTTTCCTAGCACAGATACGCAGTATTTT
TRBV10-3	15	TRBD1	TRBJ1-1	-	CAIRRTGGENTEAFF	TGTGCCATCAGAAGGACAGGGGGCGAGAACACTGAAGCTTTCTTT
TRBV27	13	-	TRBJ1-6	-	CASTRGGKSPLHF	TGTGCCAGCACCCGGGGGGGTAAGTCACCCCTCCACTTT
TRBV13	13	TRBD1	TRBJ1-1	-	CASRRQGADEAFF	TGTGCCAGCAGGAGACAGGGGGCGGATGAAGCTTTCTTT
TRBV10-1	13	TRBD1	TRBJ1-1	-	CASQGAVGTEAFF	TGCGCCAGCCAGGGGGCTGTCGGCACTGAAGCTTTCTTT
TRBV5-1	14	TRBD1	TRBJ1-5	once	CASSLRTGDQPQHF	TGCGCCAGCAGCTTAAGGACAGGGGATCAGCCCCAGCATTTT
TRBV27	13	-	TRBJ2-7	-	CASSTRGSYEQYF	TGTGCCAGCAGCACCAGGGGCTCCTACGAGCAGTACTTC
TRBV11-2	14	TRBD2	TRBJ2-3	-	CASRRLAGTDTQYF	TGTGCCAGCAGGCGACTAGCGGGCACAGATACGCAGTATTTT
TRBV6-6	16	TRBD1	TRBJ2-1	-	CASRLGQGALYNEQFF	TGTGCCAGCAGACTCGGACAGGGGGCCCTGTACAATGAGCAGTTCTTC
TRBV7-2	17	TRBD1	TRBJ1-4	once	CASSSGQGLRTNEKLFF	TGTGCCAGCAGCTCCGGACAGGGTCTAAGGACTAATGAAAAACTGTTTTTT
TRBV13	16	TRBD2	TRBJ2-3	few	CASGQAGGPSTDTQYF	TGTGCCAGCGGTCAAGCGGGGGGGCCTAGCACAGATACGCAGTATTTT
TRBV7-9	15	-	TRBJ1-3	-	CASSLGAGTGNTIYF	TGTGCCAGCAGCTTAGGGGCAGGGACTGGAAACACCATATATTTT
TRBV7-6	14	-	TRBJ2-5	-	CASTRTENQETQYF	TGTGCCAGCACCCGTACAGAGAACCAAGAGACCCAGTACTTC
TRBV19	13	TRBD1	TRBJ2-7	-	CASSLDRGYEQYF	TGTGCCAGTAGTCTAGACAGGGGCTACGAGCAGTACTTC
TRBV5-1	15	TRBD1	TRBJ1-1	-	CASSWTGPGNTEAFF	TGCGCCAGCAGCTGGACAGGGCCTGGAAACACTGAAGCTTTCTTT
TRBV7-9	16	TRBD1	TRBJ2-1	once	CASSRGGTGESNEQFF	TGTGCCAGCAGCCGAGGGGGGACAGGGGAATCTAATGAGCAGTTCTTC
TRBV27	16	-	TRBJ1-6	-	CASSYLLGPGSSPLHF	TGTGCCAGCAGTTACCTCCTCGGCCCGGGATCTTCACCCCTCCACTTT
TRBV10-3	13	TRBD2	TRBJ2-1	-	CAITQAGGNEQFF	TGTGCCATCACTCAAGCGGGGGGGAATGAGCAGTTCTTC
TRBV15	16	TRBD1	TRBJ2-5	-	CATSRGDRGSSETQYF	TGTGCCACCAGCAGGGGCGACAGGGGAAGTTCGGAGACCCAGTACTTC
TRBV2	13	-	TRBJ1-6	-	CASLLRRNSPLHF	TGTGCCAGCTTGCTCCGGAGGAATTCACCCCTCCACTTT
TRBV28	14	-	TRBJ1-1	few	CASSLTAKRTEAFF	TGTGCCAGCAGTTTGACAGCAAAACGCACTGAAGCTTTCTTT
TRBV6-1	15	TRBD2	TRBJ2-3	-	CASSEGSGGTDTQYF	TGTGCCAGCAGTGAAGGGAGCGGGGGCACAGATACGCAGTATTTT
TRBV5-6	14	-	TRBJ2-3	-	CASSLRDNTDTQYF	TGTGCCAGCAGCTTAAGGGACAACACAGATACGCAGTATTTT
TRBV6-5	14	TRBD1	TRBJ2-7	-	CASSPTGNTYEQYF	TGTGCCAGCAGCCCGACAGGGAACACCTACGAGCAGTACTTC
TRBV11-2	15	TRBD2	TRBJ2-3	-	CASSDLAGGGDTQYF	TGTGCCAGCAGTGACCTAGCGGGGGGCGGGGATACGCAGTATTTT
TRBV18	12	-	TRBJ2-5	-	CASSQYTGEQYF	TGTGCCAGCTCACAGTATACGGGGGAACAGTACTTC
TRBV5-4	14	TRBD1	TRBJ2-7	-	CASSPTGGLDEQYF	TGTGCCAGCAGCCCTACAGGGGGCCTCGACGAGCAGTACTTC
TRBV28	16	-	TRBJ1-2	-	CASSFSRHTEVGGYTF	TGTGCCAGCAGTTTTAGCCGACACACGGAGGTTGGTGGCTACACCTTC
TRBV11-2	14	TRBD1	TRBJ1-2	-	CASSLDRAHYGYTF	TGTGCCAGCAGCTTGGACAGGGCCCACTATGGCTACACCTTC
TRBV29-1	14	-	TRBJ2-3	few	CSVVRDRSTDTQYF	TGCAGCGTTGTGCGGGACAGAAGCACAGATACGCAGTATTTT
TRBV7-2	16	TRBD2	TRBJ2-7	-	CASSQTLLAGGHEQYF	TGTGCCAGCAGTCAGACCCTCCTAGCGGGGGGCCACGAGCAGTACTTC
TRBV29-1	15	TRBD1	TRBJ2-7	-	CSVEDYGQGTNEQYF	TGCAGCGTTGAAGATTATGGACAGGGGACCAACGAGCAGTACTTC
TRBV6-5	13	-	TRBJ1-2	-	CASSYLSGYGYTF	TGTGCCAGCAGTTATCTCTCAGGCTATGGCTACACCTTC
TRBV30	11	-	TRBJ2-7	once	CAWSSRYEQYF	TGTGCCTGGAGTTCCCGCTACGAGCAGTACTTC
TRBV7-9	16	TRBD2	TRBJ2-6	many	CASTHRGGSGANVLTF	TGTGCCAGCACCCACCGGGGGGGAAGTGGGGCCAACGTCCTGACTTTC
TRBV6-1	15	TRBD1	TRBJ2-3	-	CASSDRGRGTDTQYF	TGTGCCAGCAGTGACAGGGGGCGAGGCACAGATACGCAGTATTTT
TRBV18	14	TRBD1	TRBJ1-5	-	CASSLGQTNQPQHF	TGTGCCAGCTCACTGGGACAGACCAATCAGCCCCAGCATTTT
TRBV5-6	14	TRBD1	TRBJ1-4	once	CASSRPTGNEKLFF	TGTGCCAGCAGCCGCCCGACAGGGAACGAAAAACTGTTTTTT
TRBV12-2	9	-	TRBJ2-5	-	CAIVETQYF	TGTGCGATAGTCGAGACCCAGTACTTC
TRBV28	15	TRBD1	TRBJ2-2	-	CASSWGQRNTGELFF	TGTGCCAGCAGTTGGGGACAGCGCAACACCGGGGAGCTGTTTTTT
TRBV5-1	14	TRBD1	TRBJ1-2	-	CASSRGQGIGGYTF	TGCGCCAGCAGTCGTGGACAGGGAATAGGTGGCTACACCTTC
TRBV9	15	-	TRBJ1-4	few	CASSVGGGPGEKLFF	TGTGCCAGCAGCGTAGGGGGGGGCCCAGGAGAAAAACTGTTTTTT
TRBV4-1	18	TRBD2	TRBJ2-7	-	CASSHPTSGGRSIYEQYF	TGCGCCAGCAGCCACCCTACTAGCGGGGGTCGTTCTATCTACGAGCAGTACTTC
TRBV25-1	15	TRBD1	TRBJ1-1	-	CASSEYKGANTEAFF	TGTGCCAGCAGTGAATATAAGGGGGCGAACACTGAAGCTTTCTTT